A single sample is the source of the 20 T cell receptor beta chains below, sequenced in a study of blood T cell repertoires in COVID-19. Data came from immunoSEQ multiplex PCR; TCRdb stores just in-frame clones and leaves some out. The table lists 150,000 to 200,000 clones, approximately 80% of them singletons. The sequencing input was peripheral blood. The receptors were gathered from a woman in her thirties or forties with COVID-19, enrolled during active disease.

The chain uses TRBV12-3 or TRBV12-4 and TRBJ2-4; maybe TRBD1 (5 bases). Trimming shortened V by 2 bases and J by 7 bases, and 9 bases separated the two germline ends. The CDR3 consists of 13 residues. The CDR3 bases are TGTGCCAGCAGTTTAAAGGGGTGGAACATTCAGTACTTC. This translates into CASSLKGWNIQYF.

This rearrangement joins TRBV11-3 to TRBJ2-1, with D maybe TRBD1 (5 bases). The V gene lost 5 bases and the J gene lost 0 bases, with 5 bases spanning the gap. The CDR3 is made up of 13 amino acids. From germline, CDR1 is SGHNT and CDR2 YENEEA. The CDR3 region has the DNA TGTGCCAGCAGCGACAGCTCCTACAATGAGCAGTTCTTC. Its translation: CASSDSSYNEQFF.

The chain combines TRBV5-4 with TRBJ2-5; D is ambiguous. The CDR3 is made up of 14 amino acids. The germline CDR1 and CDR2 sequences are SGHNT and YYREEE (reference sequence). V lost 2 bases and J 2 bases, leaving 10 bases between the germline ends. DNA for the CDR3: TGTGCCAGCAGCTTAACACAGAAACAAGAGACCCAGTACTTC. Translating it yields CASSLTQKQETQYF. Full variable domain (remainder filled in from reference TRBV5-4 and TRBJ2-5): ETGVTQSPTHLIKTRGQQVTLRCSSQSGHNTVSWYQQALGQGPQFIFQYYREEENGRGNFPPRFSGLQFPNYSSELNVNALELDDSALYLCASSLTQKQETQYFGPGTRLLVL.

This clone was observed a few times. The rearrangement uses TRBV29-1 and TRBJ1-2; 8 bases align to TRBD1. The CDR3 runs to 22 residues. CDR1 SQVTM and CDR2 ANQGSEA come from the germline V gene. Germline trimming cut 0 bases from V and 1 base from J; bases unmatched to any gene: 25. The CDR3, as DNA: TGCAGCGTTGAAGATTTATCCCTCATCTTCGGGGCAGGGGGCGAGGTTAACTATGGCTACACCTTC. This sequence encodes CSVEDLSLIFGAGGEVNYGYTF. The complete variable domain, with remaining parts taken from reference TRBV29-1 and TRBJ1-2, reads SAVISQKPSRDICQRGTSLTIQCQVDSQVTMMFWYRQQPGQSLTLIATANQGSEATYESGFVIDKFPISRPNLTFSTLTVSNMSPEDSSIYLCSVEDLSLIFGAGGEVNYGYTFGSGTRLTVV.

The chain recombines TRBV28 with TRBJ1-1; D gene unclear. The germline CDR1 and CDR2 sequences are MDHEN and SYDVKM. This CDR3 has 15 residues. The V gene lost 4 bases and the J gene lost 7 bases, with 19 bases spanning the gap. The CDR3, as DNA: TGTGCCAGCAGTTCCTCCGGTCGGGATTTGTATGAAGCTTTCTTT. It codes for CASSSSGRDLYEAFF. The full variable domain, with the rest looked up from reference TRBV28 and TRBJ1-1, is DVKVTQSSRYLVKRTGEKVFLECVQDMDHENMFWYRQDPGLGLRLIYFSYDVKMKEKGDIPEGYSVSREKKERFSLILESASTNQTSMYLCASSSSGRDLYEAFFGQGTRLTVV.

The chain couples TRBV5-4 to TRBJ2-1; D is perhaps TRBD2 (6 bases). The germline V and J ends were trimmed by 4 bases and 4 bases, with 12 bases remaining between them. The V gene's germline CDR1 is SGHNT and CDR2 YYREEE (reference sequence). This CDR3 has 14 amino acids. The CDR3 DNA is TGTGCCAGCAGCCAACGGAGGGATTACAATGAGCAGTTCTTC. It is translated as CASSQRRDYNEQFF.

In this sample, this clone turned up once. The chain combines TRBV24-1 with TRBJ2-2; D gene ambiguous. The CDR3 totals 15 residues. V was trimmed by 5 bases and J by 0 bases, leaving 9 bases between them. Germline CDR1 reads KGHDR; CDR2 reads SFDVKD. The CDR3, as DNA: TGTGCCACCAGTGGGTTAGCTCCGAACACCGGGGAGCTGTTTTTT. Translating it yields CATSGLAPNTGELFF.

This clone was detected once. The chain joins TRBV2 to TRBJ1-4; D unclear. The CDR3 is made up of 11 amino acids. With 5 bases removed from V and 6 bases from J, the gap between germline ends came to 4 bases. Germline V lookup: CDR1 SNHLY, CDR2 FYNNEI. CDR3 loop: CASSPYEKLFF. DNA for the CDR3: TGTGCCAGCAGTCCCTATGAAAAACTGTTTTTT.

In this sample, this clone turned up once. The chain joins TRBV4-1 to TRBJ2-5; D is unclear. Per the germline V gene, CDR1 is MGHRA and CDR2 is YSYEKL. The CDR3 covers 14 residues. Trimming took off 0 bases at V and 7 bases at J, with 12 bases between the two ends. DNA of the CDR3: TGCGCCAGCAGCCAAGATGGCGGCTCGGGGACCCAGTACTTC. This translates into CASSQDGGSGTQYF.

The CDR3 is CASSVAGNSYNEQFF. CDR3 sequence (DNA): TGTGCCAGCAGCGTAGCGGGAAACTCCTACAATGAGCAGTTCTTC. The chain links TRBV9 to TRBJ2-1; a weak D match, TRBD2 (5 bases). Looked up from germline, CDR1 is SGDLS and CDR2 is YYNGEE. The V gene lost 0 bases and the J gene lost 0 bases, with 7 bases spanning the gap. There are 15 residues in the CDR3.

The rearrangement uses TRBV7-5 and TRBJ2-5; the table assigns TRBD2, which was not confirmed against the DNA. TRBV7-5 is an annotated pseudogene. This CDR3 comprises 15 residues. CDR3 bases: TGTGTCAGAAGCACCGGCGAGGGAGATCGAGAGACCCAGTACTTC. Translating it yields CVRSTGEGDRETQYF.

V usage is TRBV27 and J usage is TRBJ1-1; 8 nucleotides align to TRBD1. The germline V gene encodes CDR1 MNHEY and CDR2 SMNVEV (reference sequence). The CDR3 covers 13 residues. Losses at the gene ends were 8 bases for V and 6 bases for J; bases not matched to a gene: 8. This CDR3 reads CASSSGQGSEAFF. The CDR3 DNA is TGTGCCAGCTCCTCAGGACAGGGCTCTGAAGCTTTCTTT.

The rearrangement uses TRBV27 and TRBJ2-6; 13 bases align to TRBD2. Germline values: CDR1 MNHEY, CDR2 SMNVEV (reference sequence). The V and J ends lost 3 bases and 0 bases, in that order; junction bases with no gene match: 5. The CDR3 spans 19 residues. CDR3 nucleotides: TGTGCCAGCAGTTTCGTGGGACTAGCGGGGCCCTCTGGGGCCAACGTCCTGACTTTC. Encoded protein: CASSFVGLAGPSGANVLTF.

There are a few counts of this clone. The J gene is TRBJ1-5, the V gene TRBV3-1 (or the pseudogene TRBV3-2); D gene unclear. Germline values: CDR1 LGHDT, CDR2 YNNKEL (reference sequence). This CDR3 spans 17 amino acids. V was cut by 0 bases and J by 2 bases, with 14 bases left in between. The CDR3 DNA follows: TGTGCCAGCAGCCAAGAAGGGAGACGCCCTGGCAATCAGCCCCAGCATTTT. Encoded protein: CASSQEGRRPGNQPQHF.

The chain employs TRBV28 and TRBJ1-1; D unclear. This CDR3 contains 14 residues. V lost 6 bases and J lost 1, with 12 bases in between. Germline loops: CDR1 MDHEN, CDR2 SYDVKM. Here the CDR3 DNA reads TGTGCCAGCAGATGGGCCCTCTCGAACACTGAAGCTTTCTTT. It codes for CASRWALSNTEAFF.

V and J are TRBV9 and TRBJ2-7, with D possibly matching TRBD1 (7 bases). CDR1 is SGDLS and CDR2 is YYNGEE in the germline V gene. V was pared by 4 bases and J by 5 bases, with 16 bases between. CDR3 length equals 14 residues. The CDR3 DNA reads as TGTGCCAGCAGCAGACTAGACAGGGCGCACGAGCAGTACTTC. Residues: CASSRLDRAHEQYF. Looking up the rest from reference TRBV9 and TRBJ2-7 gives the full variable domain: DSGVTQTPKHLITATGQRVTLRCSPRSGDLSVYWYQQSLDQGLQFLIQYYNGEERAKGNILERFSAQQFPDLHSELNLSSLELGDSALYFCASSRLDRAHEQYFGPGTRLTVT.

The chain joins TRBV21-1 to TRBJ2-5; whether TRBD2, the table's D call, matches the DNA was not checked. TRBV21-1 corresponds to a pseudogene. The CDR3 contains 17 residues. CDR3: CASSKVGGRDSQETQYF. CDR3 coding DNA: TGTGCCAGCAGCAAAGTGGGGGGTAGGGACTCCCAAGAGACCCAGTACTTC.

The CDR3 DNA reads TGTGCCAGCAGCCGCCCCGGGACAGGGGGAGCTTTCTTT. This gives the protein CASSRPGTGGAFF. The V gene is TRBV5-4, the J gene TRBJ1-1; 11 bases align to TRBD1. The CDR3 is 13 amino acids. J lost 10 bases, V lost 4 bases, and 6 bases had no gene match. Per germline, CDR1 SGHNT and CDR2 YYREEE (reference sequence).

The J gene is TRBJ2-7, the V gene TRBV3-1 (or the pseudogene TRBV3-2); D is perhaps TRBD1 (5 bases). CDR1 is LGHDT, CDR2 YNNKEL, per germline (reference sequence). CDR3 length equals 16 residues. The V end was cut by 0 bases, the J end by 7 bases, with 19 bases between. DNA for the CDR3: TGTGCCAGCAGCCAAGATGTCCAGGGCCGTATGGGGGAGCAGTACGTC. This encodes CASSQDVQGRMGEQYV.

The chain uses TRBV28 and TRBJ1-2, with 7 nucleotides matching TRBD1. The ends lost 6 bases at V and 4 bases at J; junction bases unmatched: 26. The CDR3 totals 20 residues. The germline V gene encodes CDR1 MDHEN and CDR2 SYDVKM. The DNA for the CDR3 is TGTGCCAGCAGCCCAGAACGGAGTCTGACAGGGCCCTACTTAGGCTATGGCTACACCTTC. Residues: CASSPERSLTGPYLGYGYTF.